Listed here are 19 T cell receptor beta chains from one sample, sequenced in a study of control samples from healthy donors and cancer patients. The protocol was immunoSEQ multiplex PCR, while the TCRdb copy is restricted to in-frame clones and leaves out a portion. The clone table shows about 190,000 clones, with the ten largest holding 2% to 2.5%. The specimen sequenced was blood. The source of these receptors is a woman aged 30 to 39 in good health.

The chain is built from TRBV7-2 and TRBJ2-7; 7 positions match TRBD2. The CDR3 is made up of 13 amino acids. Germline CDR1 reads SGHTA; CDR2 reads FQGNSA. The trim removed 4 bases at V and 2 bases at J, leaving 2 bases unmatched. The CDR3 DNA follows: TGTGCCAGCAGCTCGGGGGGTCCCTACGAGCAGTACTTC. Amino acids: CASSSGGPYEQYF.

The V gene is TRBV2, the J gene TRBJ1-2; D perhaps matches TRBD1 (6 bases). CDR1 is SNHLY, CDR2 FYNNEI, per germline. The V end lost 10 bases, the J end lost 2 bases, and 17 bases lay between the germline ends. CDR3 length: 14 residues. The CDR3 DNA follows: TGTGCCACCAACCAGGGGCTTCTAAACTATGGCTACACCTTC. This codes for CATNQGLLNYGYTF. The full variable domain, with the rest looked up from reference TRBV2 and TRBJ1-2, is EPEVTQTPSHQVTQMGQEVILRCVPISNHLYFYWYRQILGQKVEFLVSFYNNEISEKSEIFDDQFSVERPDGSNFTLKIRSTKLEDSAMYFCATNQGLLNYGYTFGSGTRLTVV.

This chain connects TRBV29-1 to TRBJ1-2, with a tentative D call TRBD1 (6 bases). Germline assignment: CDR1 SQVTM and CDR2 ANQGSEA. Trimming took 5 bases from V and 8 from J, leaving 12 bases between them. There are 11 residues in the CDR3. The CDR3 DNA follows: TGCAGCGTTCAACAGGGAGGGGGCTACACCTTC. Translating gives CSVQQGGGYTF.

The chain couples TRBV5-6 to TRBJ1-2, with D possibly matching TRBD1 (6 bases). With 0 bases removed from V and 6 bases from J, the gap between germline ends came to 15 bases. Germline CDR1 and CDR2: SGHDT and YYEEEE. This CDR3 contains 15 residues. The CDR3 loop is CASSLGTPGAHGYTF. The CDR3 DNA reads as TGTGCCAGCAGCTTGGGAACACCGGGGGCCCATGGCTACACCTTC. Combining the CDR3 with reference TRBV5-6 and TRBJ1-2 gives the whole variable domain DAGVTQSPTHLIKTRGQQVTLRCSPKSGHDTVSWYQQALGQGPQFIFQYYEEEERQRGNFPDRFSGHQFPNYSSELNVNALLLGDSALYLCASSLGTPGAHGYTFGSGTRLTVV.

The genes are TRBV27 and TRBJ1-5; D gene uncertain. The germline CDR1 and CDR2 sequences are MNHEY and SMNVEV (reference sequence). V lost 5 bases to trimming and J lost 0 bases, with 8 bases between them. The CDR3 covers 14 residues. The CDR3 DNA sequence: TGTGCCAGCAGTCGATCCATTAGCAATCAGCCCCAGCATTTT. Its protein product is CASSRSISNQPQHF.

The chain combines TRBV5-1 with TRBJ2-1; 8 bases line up with TRBD2. Germline V gives CDR1 SGHRS, CDR2 YFSETQ. Unmatched junction bases numbered 8, after V lost 2 bases and J lost 7 bases. The CDR3 covers 15 residues. CDR3: CASSFLAAGGNEQFF. The CDR3 DNA follows: TGCGCCAGCAGCTTCCTAGCGGCGGGGGGAAATGAGCAGTTCTTC.

V is TRBV28 and J is TRBJ1-2, with D hard to call. Germline values: CDR1 MDHEN, CDR2 SYDVKM. V lost 5 bases to trimming and J lost 7 bases, with 11 bases between them. The CDR3 totals 12 residues. In DNA, the CDR3 is TGTGCCAGCAGTCCCGGGCCGGGTGGCTACACCTTC. Amino acid sequence: CASSPGPGGYTF.

The chain is built from TRBV5-5 and TRBJ1-4; no firm D call. Trimming stripped 2 bases from V and 4 bases from J, with 12 bases between. Per germline, CDR1 SGHKS and CDR2 YYEKEE (reference sequence). CDR3 length equals 15 residues. The CDR3 DNA reads TGTGCCAGCAGCTTAGGGAGAGCCCTTAATGAAAAACTGTTTTTT. This codes for CASSLGRALNEKLFF.

V and J are TRBV15 and TRBJ2-1; 7 bases map to TRBD1. V dropped 0 bases and J dropped 8; count of bases not matched to a gene: 13. This CDR3 has 17 amino acids. Germline V gene sequence: CDR1 LNHNV, CDR2 YYDKDF (reference sequence). This chain's CDR3 is CATSRDLRGNNNYEQFF. CDR3 in DNA: TGTGCCACCAGCAGAGATCTCAGGGGGAACAACAATTATGAGCAGTTCTTC. Full variable domain (outside the CDR3, taken from reference TRBV15 and TRBJ2-1): DAMVIQNPRYQVTQFGKPVTLSCSQTLNHNVMYWYQQKSSQAPKLLFHYYDKDFNNEADTPDNFQSRRPNTSFCFLDIRSPGLGDTAMYLCATSRDLRGNNNYEQFFGPGTRLTVL.

The gene calls are TRBV6-5 and TRBJ1-2; unclear D gene. Between the trimmed V and J ends, which lost 5 bases and 4 bases, there was a span of 17 bases. Germline V gene data show CDR1 as MNHEY and CDR2 as SVGAGI. The CDR3 spans 15 residues. This CDR3 is CASSLHREYRYGYTF. CDR3 sequence (DNA): TGTGCCAGCAGTCTACATCGTGAGTACCGCTATGGCTACACCTTC.

The chain couples TRBV29-1 to TRBJ1-5; no clear D. This CDR3 has 13 amino acids. The V and J ends lost 6 bases and 2 bases respectively, with 11 bases between them. The V gene's germline CDR1 is SQVTM and CDR2 ANQGSEA. The CDR3 protein is CSVALGGNQPQHF. The CDR3 DNA reads as TGCAGCGTCGCTCTCGGAGGCAATCAGCCCCAGCATTTT. Based on the CDR3 plus reference TRBV29-1 and TRBJ1-5, the full variable domain is SAVISQKPSRDICQRGTSLTIQCQVDSQVTMMFWYRQQPGQSLTLIATANQGSEATYESGFVIDKFPISRPNLTFSTLTVSNMSPEDSSIYLCSVALGGNQPQHFGDGTRLSIL.

The chain is built from TRBV4-1 and TRBJ2-7, with TRBD2 matching over 11 bases. J gave up 3 bases and V 1 base, and 17 bases lay outside the gene matches. The CDR3 runs 20 residues. Germline lookup yields CDR1 MGHRA and CDR2 YSYEKL. The CDR3 DNA is TGCGCCAGCAGCCAAGTTAACTTTTATAGTCGCCTAGCGGGGGGCTACGAGCAGTACTTC. This encodes CASSQVNFYSRLAGGYEQYF.

To note about this clone: The sample carries other DNA sequences with the same CDR3. The genes are TRBV6-5 and TRBJ2-7, with a possible D match to TRBD1 (6 bases). This CDR3 region has 13 residues. CDR1 MNHEY and CDR2 SVGAGI come from the germline V gene. Trimming took 0 bases from V and 3 from J, leaving 6 bases between them. The CDR3 DNA sequence: TGTGCCAGCAGTTACTCCAGGGGCTACGAGCAGTACTTC. Translating it yields CASSYSRGYEQYF.

The chain carries TRBV11-2 and TRBJ2-6; no definite D call. Looked up from germline, CDR1 is SGHAT and CDR2 is FQNNGV. The V end was cut by 1 base, the J end by 0 bases, with 4 bases between. This CDR3 comprises 15 residues. The DNA of the CDR3 is TGTGCCAGCAGCTTAGCCTACTCTGGGGCCAACGTCCTGACTTTC. The encoded protein is CASSLAYSGANVLTF.

The CDR3 region has the DNA TGTGCCAGCAGCCCACAGATTACTATGGAGGGCTACACCTTC. Encoded protein: CASSPQITMEGYTF. The chain recombines TRBV7-9 with TRBJ1-2; D gene ambiguous. CDR3 length equals 14 residues. V was trimmed by 5 bases and J by 8 bases, leaving 18 bases between them. Looked up from germline, CDR1 is SEHNR and CDR2 is FQNEAQ (reference sequence).

J is TRBJ2-7 and V is TRBV29-1, with 9 nucleotides matching TRBD2. The V segment lost 6 bases and the J segment 2 bases; nucleotides outside the gene matches: 2. The CDR3 length is 12 residues. The germline V gene encodes CDR1 SQVTM and CDR2 ANQGSEA. The CDR3 sequence: CSVAGGPYEQYF. DNA for the CDR3: TGCAGCGTAGCGGGGGGCCCCTACGAGCAGTACTTC.

The V call is TRBV5-5, the J call TRBJ1-3, with a weak D call TRBD1 (5 bases). The CDR3 extends over 14 amino acids. The V gene's germline CDR1 is SGHKS and CDR2 YYEKEE (reference sequence). Trimming left V 2 bases short and J 4 bases short, with 10 bases between. DNA for the CDR3: TGTGCCAGCAGCTTACGGGACCTGGGAAACACCATATATTTT. This codes for CASSLRDLGNTIYF.

The chain recombines TRBV7-9 with TRBJ1-4; the D is unclear. V was pared by 6 bases and J by 4 bases, with 15 bases between. CDR1 and CDR2 (germline): SEHNR, FQNEAQ (reference sequence). The CDR3 totals 15 residues. The CDR3 sequence: CASSFRVPVNEKLFF. For the CDR3, the DNA is TGTGCCAGCAGTTTCCGGGTGCCCGTTAATGAAAAACTGTTTTTT.

This chain connects TRBV27 to TRBJ1-6, with D hard to call. Trimming shortened V by 3 bases and J by 5 bases, and 5 bases separated the two germline ends. This CDR3 is built from 13 residues. CDR1 is MNHEY, CDR2 SMNVEV, per germline (reference sequence). CDR3 loop: CASSLQDNSPLHF. The CDR3 DNA reads as TGTGCCAGCAGTTTGCAGGATAATTCACCCCTCCACTTT.